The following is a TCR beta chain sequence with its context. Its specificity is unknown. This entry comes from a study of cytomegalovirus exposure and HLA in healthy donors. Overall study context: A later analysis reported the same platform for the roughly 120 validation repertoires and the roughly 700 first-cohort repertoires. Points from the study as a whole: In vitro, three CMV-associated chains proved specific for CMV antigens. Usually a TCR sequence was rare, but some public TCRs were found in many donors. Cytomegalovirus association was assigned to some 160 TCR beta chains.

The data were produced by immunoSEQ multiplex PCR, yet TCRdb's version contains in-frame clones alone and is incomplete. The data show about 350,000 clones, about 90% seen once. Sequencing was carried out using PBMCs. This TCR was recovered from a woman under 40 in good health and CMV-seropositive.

The CDR3 DNA sequence: TGTGCCAGCCGACAGGGGACCTACGAGCAGTACTTC. Its translation: CASRQGTYEQYF. This sequence joins TRBV2 and TRBJ2-7, with 8 bases matching TRBD1. Trimming took 8 bases from V and 2 from J; bases not matched to a gene: 2. Germline-derived CDR1 and CDR2 are SNHLY and FYNNEI. This CDR3 is 12 amino acids long. Complete variable domain (other parts from reference TRBV2 and TRBJ2-7): EPEVTQTPSHQVTQMGQEVILRCVPISNHLYFYWYRQILGQKVEFLVSFYNNEISEKSEIFDDQFSVERPDGSNFTLKIRSTKLEDSAMYFCASRQGTYEQYFGPGTRLTVT.